This T cell receptor beta chain was sequenced during a study of cytomegalovirus exposure and HLA in healthy donors. General study points: Cytomegalovirus status was reportedly diagnosed by the classifier with high specificity and sensitivity.

Note on this clone: The antigen remains undetermined.

PCR involved 60 Vbeta and 13 Jbeta primers. The repertoire was sequenced with immunoSEQ multiplex PCR; TCRdb's copy has only in-frame clones and lacks some. The sample consists of 120,000 to 150,000 clones, 72% of them appearing once. Germline CDR1 and CDR2: SGHRS and YFSETQ. The CDR3 spans 18 residues. V trimming: 0 bases; J trimming: 4 bases; junction bases outside the gene matches: 8. Sequencing used PBMCs. This chain joins TRBV5-1 and TRBJ2-7; 15 nucleotides align to TRBD2. The receptor comes from a man aged 40-49 years in good health and CMV-seronegative. DNA of the CDR3: TGCGCCAGCAGCTTGGGAAGGACTAGCGGGGGGGCCGCGTACGAGCAGTACTTC. Protein sequence: CASSLGRTSGGAAYEQYF.